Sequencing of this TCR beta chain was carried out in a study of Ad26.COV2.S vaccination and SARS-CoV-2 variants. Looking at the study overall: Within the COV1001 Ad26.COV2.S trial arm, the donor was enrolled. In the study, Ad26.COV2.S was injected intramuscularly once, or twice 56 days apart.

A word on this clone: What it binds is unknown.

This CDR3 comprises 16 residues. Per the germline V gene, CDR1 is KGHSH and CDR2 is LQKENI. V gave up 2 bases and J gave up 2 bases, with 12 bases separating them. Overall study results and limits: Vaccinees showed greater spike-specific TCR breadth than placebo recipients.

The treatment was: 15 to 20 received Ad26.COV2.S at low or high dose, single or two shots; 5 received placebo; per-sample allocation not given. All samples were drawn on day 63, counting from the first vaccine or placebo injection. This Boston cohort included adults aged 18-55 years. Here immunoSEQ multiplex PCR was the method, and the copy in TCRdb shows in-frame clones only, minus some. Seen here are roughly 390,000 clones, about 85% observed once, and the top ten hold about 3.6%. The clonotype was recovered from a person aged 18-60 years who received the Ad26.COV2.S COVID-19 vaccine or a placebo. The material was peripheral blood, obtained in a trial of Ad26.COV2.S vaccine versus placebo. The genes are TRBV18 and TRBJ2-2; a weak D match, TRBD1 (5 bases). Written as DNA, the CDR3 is TGTGCCAGCTCACCATTCTCCAGGGCAAACACCGGGGAGCTGTTTTTT. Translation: CASSPFSRANTGELFF.